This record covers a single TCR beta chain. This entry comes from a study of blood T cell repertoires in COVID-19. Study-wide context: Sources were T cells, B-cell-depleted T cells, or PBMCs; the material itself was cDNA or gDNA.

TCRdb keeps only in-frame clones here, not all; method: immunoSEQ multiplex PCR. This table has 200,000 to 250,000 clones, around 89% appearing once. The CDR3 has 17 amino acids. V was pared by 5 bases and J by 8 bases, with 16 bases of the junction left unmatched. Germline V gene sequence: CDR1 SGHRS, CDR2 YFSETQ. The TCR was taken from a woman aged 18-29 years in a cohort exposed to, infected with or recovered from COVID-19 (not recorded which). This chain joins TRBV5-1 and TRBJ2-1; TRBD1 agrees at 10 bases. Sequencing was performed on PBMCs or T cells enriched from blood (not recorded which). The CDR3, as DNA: TGCGCCAGCAGGGCCTTCTACGGGACAGGGGTAGGGGATGAGCAGTTCTTC. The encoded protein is CASRAFYGTGVGDEQFF.